This T cell receptor beta chain was recovered during a study of T-cell memory formation after mild COVID-19. There are a few counts of this clonotype. Its antigen is unknown. The CDR3 is 16 amino acids. The junction had 11 bases not matched to a gene; V was cut back by 0 bases and J by 4 bases. CDR1 is SQVTM, CDR2 ANQGSEA, per germline. TCRdb ran MiXCR on the 5' RACE reads and lists one entry per CDR3 protein. Seen here are tens of thousands of distinct CDR3 sequences, about a quarter observed once, and the top ten hold approximately 43%. Study-wide results and caveats: Second-wave clones reaching peak frequency on day 37 lacked confirmed SARS-CoV-2 specificity.

This chain uses TRBV29-1 with TRBJ2-5; TRBD2 agrees at 7 bases. The sequence derives from a man aged 18 to 29 who had mild COVID-19 (a few samples of this study predate the infection). Cell type and time point are not known. Sequenced: PBMCs or a T cell subset sorted from them (not recorded which). The CDR3: CSVEERGLVVGETQYF. DNA for the CDR3: TGCAGCGTTGAAGAGAGAGGACTAGTCGTGGGAGAGACCCAGTACTTC.